This passage covers 7 T cell receptor beta chains from one sample sequenced in a study of shared clonotypes between healthy human individuals (TCRdb year 2020). To prepare the library, the immunoSEQ multiplex PCR assay was applied. TCRdb provides this immuneACCESS table in a form limited to in-frame rearrangements. Some clones are lacking; in checked studies, under half of them reflect an unresolved V gene, and why the rest are absent is not known. Across this sample there are 640,000 or so clones, with more than 70% seen only once. The ten largest clones represent about 2% of the sample. Sequencing input: memory CD4+ T cells sorted from blood. Per the publication, the cell subset or site label means: CD45RA-negative fraction. The receptors stem from a woman in her 30s in good health.

This clone has just a few counts. The chain has TRBV30 and TRBJ1-4; 12 bases match TRBD1. J lost 8 bases, V lost 7 bases, and 2 bases had no gene match. Germline-derived CDR1 and CDR2 are GTSNPN and SVGIG (reference sequence). This CDR3 is built from 12 residues. For the CDR3, the DNA is TGTGCCTTCGGGACAGGGGGCGAAAAACTGTTTTTT. It translates to CAFGTGGEKLFF. Variable domain in full (rest from reference TRBV30 and TRBJ1-4): SQTIHQWPATLVQPVGSPLSLECTVEGTSNPNLYWYRQAAGRGLQLLFYSVGIGQISSEVPQNLSASRPQDRQFILSSKKLLLSDSGFYLCAFGTGGEKLFFGSGTQLSVL.

In the case of this clone: In the same sample, other DNA sequences code for this CDR3. V usage is TRBV2 and J usage is TRBJ1-3, with 7 bases fitting TRBD1. From germline, CDR1 is SNHLY and CDR2 FYNNEI. V dropped 2 bases and J dropped 3; count of bases not matched to a gene: 1. The CDR3 sequence is 14 residues long. Written as DNA, the CDR3 is TGTGCCAGCAGTGAAAACAGGGGTGGAAACACCATATATTTT. Encoded protein: CASSENRGGNTIYF.

The CDR3 protein is CASGLSRFLGTGASGELFF. CDR3 DNA: TGTGCTAGTGGTTTGTCTCGGTTTCTCGGGACAGGGGCCTCCGGGGAGCTGTTTTTT. The chain couples TRBV12-5 to TRBJ2-2; TRBD1 aligns across 10 bases. Per the germline V gene, CDR1 is LGHNT and CDR2 is FRNRAP. The V gene end was trimmed by 2 bases and the J gene end by 6 bases; junction bases not matched to a gene: 15. The CDR3 runs to 19 residues.

V gene TRBV18 combines with J gene TRBJ2-6, with D unclear. CDR1 and CDR2 (germline): KGHSH, LQKENI. The CDR3 length is 17 residues. The germline V and J ends were trimmed by 3 bases and 0 bases, with 12 bases remaining between them. The CDR3 protein is CASSPTRTSSGANVLTF. The CDR3 bases are TGTGCCAGCTCACCGACCCGTACGAGCTCTGGGGCCAACGTCCTGACTTTC.

This clone was counted between two and nine times. The J gene is TRBJ2-5, the V gene TRBV6-6, with D possibly matching TRBD2 (5 bases). The V end lost 4 bases, the J end lost 3 bases, and 12 bases lay between the germline ends. Germline CDR1 reads MNHNY; CDR2 reads SVGAGI (reference sequence). The CDR3 length is 14 residues. CDR3 protein: CASSSQRNEETQYF. The DNA for the CDR3 is TGTGCCAGCAGTTCACAGCGGAACGAAGAGACCCAGTACTTC.

A remark on this clone: The same CDR3 is also encoded by other DNA sequences in this sample. The CDR3 spells CASSFTGANVLTF. CDR3 nucleotides: TGTGCCAGCAGTTTCACCGGGGCCAACGTCCTGACTTTC. The gene calls are TRBV27 and TRBJ2-6; no reliable D call. V lost 3 bases and J lost 4, with 4 bases in between. The CDR3 spans 13 residues. Germline lookup yields CDR1 MNHEY and CDR2 SMNVEV (reference sequence).

In the case of this clone: A much larger clone differs from this one at a single base, so this may be a read error. The chain has TRBV11-3 and TRBJ1-1, with 11 bases that match TRBD1. This CDR3 is built from 14 residues. The junction had 3 bases not matched to a gene; V was cut back by 5 bases and J by 4 bases. Germline V lookup: CDR1 SGHNT, CDR2 YENEEA. Here the CDR3 reads CASSPGTGGTEAFF. The CDR3, as DNA: TGTGCCAGCAGCCCCGGGACAGGGGGCACTGAAGCTTTCTTT. The whole variable domain, remainder taken from reference TRBV11-3 and TRBJ1-1, is EAGVVQSPRYKIIEKKQPVAFWCNPISGHNTLYWYLQNLGQGPELLIRYENEEAVDDSQLPKDRFSAERLKGVDSTLKIQPAELGDSAVYLCASSPGTGGTEAFFGQGTRLTVV.